This paragraph covers one TCR beta chain sequence. The V and J ends lost 2 bases and 3 bases respectively, with 9 bases between them. Germline CDR1 SGHRS, CDR2 YFSETQ. The CDR3 consists of 13 residues. The data belong to a study of blood T cell repertoires in COVID-19. Study background: Whether acute or convalescent, the COVID-19 samples came from the United States, Italy and Spain. The analysed material was cDNA or gDNA that came from T cells, B-cell-depleted T cells, or PBMCs.

Authors' analysis steps: Estimates of nucleated cell counts were drawn from the amplification of reference gene primers. The repertoire was sequenced with immunoSEQ multiplex PCR; TCRdb's copy has only in-frame clones and lacks some. V, J and clone size are those of that table, while D and trimming were read from the DNA. The table includes 250,000 or so clones, roughly 84% detected once. The sequenced material came from peripheral blood. The clonotype comes from a woman in her 40s who had recovered from COVID-19. The chain recombines TRBV5-1 with TRBJ2-7; perhaps TRBD1 as D (6 bases). Here the CDR3 reads CASSFQGSYEQYF. The DNA of the CDR3 is TGCGCCAGCAGCTTCCAGGGGAGCTACGAGCAGTACTTC.